This passage covers 14 T cell receptor beta chains from one sample sequenced in a study of cytomegalovirus exposure and HLA in healthy donors. Both 60 Vbeta primers and 13 Jbeta primers went into the PCR. TCRdb keeps only in-frame clones here, not all; method: immunoSEQ multiplex PCR. The sample yields about 140,000 clones, around 80% seen once. Sequenced sample: PBMCs. The receptors stem from a man between 18 and 35 years old in good health and CMV-seropositive.

This sequence joins TRBV28 and TRBJ1-1, with D maybe TRBD1 (5 bases). V was shortened by 1 base and J by 10 bases, with 13 bases between the two germline ends. This CDR3 has 13 amino acids. Germline V gene lookup returns CDR1 MDHEN and CDR2 SYDVKM. The CDR3 sequence is CASSLFGGTSAFF. CDR3 sequence (DNA): TGTGCCAGCAGTTTATTCGGGGGGACCTCAGCTTTCTTT.

This clone has only one observation. The rearrangement joins TRBV5-4 to TRBJ2-5; unclear D gene. This CDR3 is 13 amino acids long. CDR1 SGHNT and CDR2 YYREEE come from the germline V gene (reference sequence). Trimming took off 8 bases at V and 3 bases at J, with 14 bases between the two ends. In DNA form, the CDR3 reads TGTGCCAGTAATAAAGTCCAGGAAGAGACCCAGTACTTC. Translation gives CASNKVQEETQYF. Drawing the rest from reference TRBV5-4 and TRBJ2-5, the complete variable domain is ETGVTQSPTHLIKTRGQQVTLRCSSQSGHNTVSWYQQALGQGPQFIFQYYREEENGRGNFPPRFSGLQFPNYSSELNVNALELDDSALYLCASNKVQEETQYFGPGTRLLVL.

CDR3 DNA: TGCAGCGTTGAAGATCCTACAGGGAACTATGGCTACACCTTC. Translation gives CSVEDPTGNYGYTF. V is TRBV29-1 and J is TRBJ1-2; a weak D match, TRBD1 (6 bases). Germline assignment: CDR1 SQVTM and CDR2 ANQGSEA. Trimming left V 0 bases short and J 2 bases short, with 10 bases between. There are 14 residues in the CDR3.

The J gene is TRBJ2-4, the V gene TRBV28; TRBD2 agrees at 7 bases. J lost 0 bases, V lost 4 bases, and 0 bases had no gene match. CDR3 size: 14 residues. Germline V gene sequence: CDR1 MDHEN, CDR2 SYDVKM. In DNA, the CDR3 is TGTGCCAGCAGTTCGGGGGGAGCCAAAAACATTCAGTACTTC. Protein: CASSSGGAKNIQYF. Supplemented by reference TRBV28 and TRBJ2-4, the full variable domain reads DVKVTQSSRYLVKRTGEKVFLECVQDMDHENMFWYRQDPGLGLRLIYFSYDVKMKEKGDIPEGYSVSREKKERFSLILESASTNQTSMYLCASSSGGAKNIQYFGAGTRLSVL.

The chain combines TRBV6-6 with TRBJ1-3; D is unresolved. The ends were cut back, 2 bases at V and 4 bases at J, with 9 bases in the middle. This CDR3 comprises 14 residues. Looked up from germline, CDR1 is MNHNY and CDR2 is SVGAGI (reference sequence). CDR3 coding DNA: TGTGCCAGCAGTTACCCTGGTAGCGGAAACACCATATATTTT. As protein: CASSYPGSGNTIYF.

V is TRBV27 and J is TRBJ1-1, with D perhaps matching TRBD1 (6 bases). V was shortened by 2 bases and J by 0 bases, with 7 bases between the two germline ends. CDR3 length: 14 residues. Germline V gene lookup returns CDR1 MNHEY and CDR2 SMNVEV (reference sequence). The CDR3 region is CASSLGGLNTEAFF. In nucleotides, the CDR3 is TGTGCCAGCAGTTTAGGGGGCTTGAACACTGAAGCTTTCTTT.

The gene calls are TRBV18 and TRBJ2-3, with 7 bases fitting TRBD1. The V gene's germline CDR1 is KGHSH and CDR2 LQKENI. After removal of 1 base from V and 2 bases from J, the junction contained 3 bases not matched to a gene. The CDR3 consists of 15 residues. CDR3 DNA sequence: TGTGCCAGCTCACCACGGACAGGAACCACAGATACGCAGTATTTT. It codes for CASSPRTGTTDTQYF. The whole variable domain, filled in from reference TRBV18 and TRBJ2-3, reads NAGVMQNPRHLVRRRGQEARLRCSPMKGHSHVYWYRQLPEEGLKFMVYLQKENIIDESGMPKERFSAEFPKEGPSILRIQQVVRGDSAAYFCASSPRTGTTDTQYFGPGTRLTVL.

The chain uses TRBV6-6 and TRBJ2-1, with 7 bases fitting TRBD1. The CDR3 sequence is 14 residues long. Losses at the gene ends were 5 bases for V and 4 bases for J; bases not matched to a gene: 5. In germline, CDR1 is MNHNY, CDR2 SVGAGI (reference sequence). The CDR3 sequence: CASSKTGQYNEQFF. In DNA form, the CDR3 reads TGTGCCAGCAGTAAGACGGGACAGTACAATGAGCAGTTCTTC.

This clone was seen once. The V call is TRBV20-1, the J call TRBJ1-1, with a possible D match to TRBD1 (5 bases). Germline CDR1 and CDR2: DFQATT and SNEGSKA (reference sequence). This CDR3 is built from 11 residues. CDR3 in amino acids: CSTTRAAEAFF. The DNA for the CDR3 is TGCAGCACTACCAGGGCAGCTGAAGCTTTCTTT.

The chain employs TRBV29-1 and TRBJ2-7; D unclear. The ends were cut back, 0 bases at V and 0 bases at J, with 12 bases in the middle. The V gene's germline CDR1 is SQVTM and CDR2 ANQGSEA. CDR3 length: 15 residues. The CDR3 protein is CSVEDLGENSYEQYF. The CDR3 nucleotides read TGCAGCGTTGAAGATCTGGGCGAGAACTCCTACGAGCAGTACTTC.

The chain couples TRBV5-1 to TRBJ2-3, with 7 positions matching TRBD1. Germline lookup yields CDR1 SGHRS and CDR2 YFSETQ. There are 15 residues in the CDR3. J gave up 6 bases and V 0 bases, and 7 bases lay outside the gene matches. The CDR3 sequence is CASSLETGARDTQYF. The CDR3 coding sequence is TGCGCCAGCAGCTTGGAAACAGGGGCCCGGGATACGCAGTATTTT.

V gene TRBV28 combines with J gene TRBJ1-2, with 12 bases fitting TRBD1. Unmatched junction bases numbered 11, after V lost 6 bases and J lost 6 bases. There are 16 residues in the CDR3. The germline V gene encodes CDR1 MDHEN and CDR2 SYDVKM. This chain's CDR3 is CASSYRDRGRRDGYTF. The CDR3 region has the DNA TGTGCCAGCAGCTACCGGGACAGGGGGCGCAGGGATGGCTACACCTTC.

V and J are TRBV6-1 and TRBJ2-3; TRBD2 is a possible D gene (5 bases). Trimming stripped 8 bases from V and 0 bases from J, with 15 bases between. Germline CDR1 MNHNS, CDR2 SASEGT. CDR3 length: 15 residues. In DNA form, the CDR3 reads TGTGCCAGCCTGGAGGACCGACCTAGCACAGATACGCAGTATTTT. This translates into CASLEDRPSTDTQYF.

The gene calls are TRBV7-8 and TRBJ2-7, with D possibly matching TRBD1 (6 bases). V shed 0 bases and J shed 9 bases, with 21 bases lying between them. The V gene's germline CDR1 is SGHVS and CDR2 FQNEAQ. The length of the CDR3 is 16 residues. The CDR3 sequence: CASSLAPRGPNGLQYF. CDR3 sequence (DNA): TGTGCCAGCAGCTTAGCGCCCAGGGGTCCGAATGGCTTGCAGTACTTC.